This TCR beta chain emerged from a study of Graves' ophthalmopathy and Graves' hyperthyroidism. This clonotype was picked up many times. The V gene end was trimmed by 0 bases and the J gene end by 4 bases; junction bases not matched to a gene: 0. Germline V gives CDR1 MNHNS, CDR2 SASEGT. CDR3 size: 14 residues. Pregnancy or lactation, uncontrolled infections and other autoimmune diseases were grounds for excluding patients. From RNA, the CDR3 regions of TCR beta chains were amplified and sequenced. The first round was an RT-PCR with HTBI primers, and the second round was a multiplex PCR. A single record per CDR3 protein comes from TCRdb applying MiXCR to the multiplex PCR reads. The sample holds a few hundred thousand distinct CDR3 sequences; roughly 17% are singletons and the top ten take 2.4%.

The material sequenced was peripheral blood. This sequence joins TRBV6-1 and TRBJ1-5; 7 nucleotides align to TRBD1. The receptor was derived from an adult woman with stable Graves' hyperthyroidism. The CDR3 reads CASSEAQGNQPQHF. The CDR3 region has the DNA TGTGCCAGCAGTGAAGCACAGGGGAATCAGCCCCAGCATTTT.